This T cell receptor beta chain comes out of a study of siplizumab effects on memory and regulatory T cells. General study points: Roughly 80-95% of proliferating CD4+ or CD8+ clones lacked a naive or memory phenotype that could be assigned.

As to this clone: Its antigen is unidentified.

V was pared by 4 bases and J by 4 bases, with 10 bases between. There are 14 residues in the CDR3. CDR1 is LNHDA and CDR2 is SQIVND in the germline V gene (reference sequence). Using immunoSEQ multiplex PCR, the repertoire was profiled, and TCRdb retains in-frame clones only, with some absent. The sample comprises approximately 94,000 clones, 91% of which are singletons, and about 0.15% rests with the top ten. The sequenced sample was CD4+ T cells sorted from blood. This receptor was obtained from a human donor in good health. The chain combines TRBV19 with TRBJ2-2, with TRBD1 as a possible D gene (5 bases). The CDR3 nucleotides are TGTGCCAGTAGTACGTCCAGGGTCACCGGGGAGCTGTTTTTT. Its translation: CASSTSRVTGELFF.